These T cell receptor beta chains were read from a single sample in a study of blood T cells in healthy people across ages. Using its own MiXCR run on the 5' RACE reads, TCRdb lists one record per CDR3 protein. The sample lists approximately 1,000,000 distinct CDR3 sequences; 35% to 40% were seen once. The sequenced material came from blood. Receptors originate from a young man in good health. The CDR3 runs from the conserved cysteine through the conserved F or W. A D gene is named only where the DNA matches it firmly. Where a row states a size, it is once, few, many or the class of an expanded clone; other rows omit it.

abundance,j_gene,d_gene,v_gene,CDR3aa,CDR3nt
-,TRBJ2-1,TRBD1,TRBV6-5,CASSYWGQGPYNEQFF,TGTGCCAGCAGTTACTGGGGACAGGGTCCCTACAATGAGCAGTTCTTC
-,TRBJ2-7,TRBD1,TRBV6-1,CASYSGTGGTYEQYF,TGTGCCAGTTACTCCGGGACAGGGGGCACTTACGAGCAGTACTTC
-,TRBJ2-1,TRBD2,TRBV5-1,CASSLLAGGGDNEQFF,TGCGCCAGCAGCTTGCTTGCGGGAGGAGGTGACAATGAGCAGTTCTTC
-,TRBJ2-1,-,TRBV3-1,CASSQIGLASYNEQFF,TGTGCCAGCAGCCAAATCGGCCTAGCGTCCTACAATGAGCAGTTCTTC
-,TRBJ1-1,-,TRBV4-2,CASSQGKGENTEAFF,TGTGCCAGCAGCCAAGGAAAGGGAGAGAACACTGAAGCTTTCTTT
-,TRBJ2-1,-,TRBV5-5,CASSQEARNSYNEQFF,TGTGCCAGCAGCCAGGAGGCGAGGAACTCCTACAATGAGCAGTTCTTC
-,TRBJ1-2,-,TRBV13,CASSLGRPAYGYTF,TGTGCCAGCAGCTTAGGCCGGCCAGCCTATGGCTACACCTTC
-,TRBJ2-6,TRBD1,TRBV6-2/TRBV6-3,CASCNRGAGANVLTF,TGTGCCAGCTGCAACAGGGGTGCTGGGGCCAACGTCCTGACTTTC
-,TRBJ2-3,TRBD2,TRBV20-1,CSARGGGASGFLDTQYF,TGCAGTGCTAGAGGGGGGGGGGCTAGCGGGTTCCTTGATACGCAGTATTTT
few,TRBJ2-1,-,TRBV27,CASGPLGNEQFF,TGTGCCAGCGGACCACTCGGCAATGAGCAGTTCTTC
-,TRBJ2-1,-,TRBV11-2,CAGSPYVGGHNEQFF,TGTGCCGGCAGTCCCTATGTGGGGGGGCACAATGAGCAGTTCTTC
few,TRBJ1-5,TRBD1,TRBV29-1,CSVVEGASGNQPQHF,TGCAGCGTGGTAGAGGGGGCGTCGGGCAATCAGCCCCAGCATTTT
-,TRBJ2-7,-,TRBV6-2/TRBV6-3,CASKGVTPEQYF,TGTGCCAGCAAGGGAGTGACGCCAGAGCAGTACTTC
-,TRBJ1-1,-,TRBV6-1,CASSEAGGLTNTEAFF,TGTGCCAGCAGTGAAGCTGGGGGGCTGACGAACACTGAAGCTTTCTTT
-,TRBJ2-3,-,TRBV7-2,CASSIVTDTQYF,TGTGCCAGCAGCATCGTCACAGATACGCAGTATTTT
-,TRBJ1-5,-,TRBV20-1,CSATDTFNQPQHF,TGCAGTGCTACGGACACCTTTAATCAGCCCCAGCATTTT
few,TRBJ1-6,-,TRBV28,CASSSPGGSYNSPLHF,TGTGCCAGCAGTTCACCCGGGGGCTCCTATAATTCACCCCTCCACTTT
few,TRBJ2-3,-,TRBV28,CASSRRRRVRVRGGDTQYF,TGTGCCAGCAGTCGCCGGCGGCGGGTTAGAGTAAGAGGGGGAGATACGCAGTATTTT
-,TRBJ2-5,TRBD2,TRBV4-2,CASSQRLAANNEQYF,TGTGCCAGCAGCCAGAGGCTAGCGGCAAACAATGAGCAGTACTTC
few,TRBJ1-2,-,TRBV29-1,CSVYRVEGYTF,TGCAGCGTTTACAGGGTTGAGGGCTACACCTTC
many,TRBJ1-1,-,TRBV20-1,CSALPGGAPEAFF,TGCAGTGCCCTCCCTGGGGGGGCCCCCGAAGCTTTCTTT
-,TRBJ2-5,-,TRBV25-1,CASSEWLGDSVQETQYF,TGTGCCAGCAGTGAATGGTTGGGGGATTCGGTCCAAGAGACCCAGTACTTC
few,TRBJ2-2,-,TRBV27,CASSLWAGDGELFF,TGTGCCAGCAGTTTATGGGCAGGGGACGGGGAGCTGTTTTTT
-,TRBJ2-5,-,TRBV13,CASSSRGIAPETQYF,TGTGCCAGCAGCTCCAGGGGAATCGCTCCGGAGACCCAGTACTTC
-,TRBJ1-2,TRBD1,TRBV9,CASSVARQGNYGYTF,TGTGCCAGCAGCGTCGCCAGACAGGGAAACTATGGCTACACCTTC
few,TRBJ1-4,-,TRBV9,CASSAGVTATNEKLFF,TGTGCCAGCAGCGCTGGGGTGACAGCTACCAATGAAAAACTGTTTTTT
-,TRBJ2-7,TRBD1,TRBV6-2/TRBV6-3,CATDDDRGDEEQYF,TGTGCCACGGACGACGACAGGGGGGATGAAGAGCAGTACTTC
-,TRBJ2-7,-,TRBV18,CANSPGGFGYNEQYF,TGTGCCAACTCACCAGGAGGGTTCGGGTACAATGAGCAGTACTTC
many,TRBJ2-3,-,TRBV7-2,CASRRTDTQYF,TGTGCCAGCAGACGCACAGATACGCAGTATTTT
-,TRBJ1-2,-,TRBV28,CASSLRRGGGYGYTF,TGTGCCAGCAGTTTAAGACGGGGTGGAGGGTATGGCTACACCTTC